These 7 T cell receptor beta chains share one sample of origin, sequenced in a study of cytomegalovirus exposure and HLA in healthy donors. The PCR employed 60 Vbeta primers together with 13 Jbeta primers. Measured with immunoSEQ multiplex PCR; TCRdb has only the in-frame clones, and not every one. The top ten clones hold 2% of a sample with about 140,000 clones, 60% to 80% of them seen once. Source material: PBMCs. These receptor sequences come from a man aged 25-45 years in good health and CMV-seronegative.

The rearrangement joins TRBV19 to TRBJ2-7; 8 nucleotides agree with TRBD1. Looked up from germline, CDR1 is LNHDA and CDR2 is SQIVND (reference sequence). This CDR3 contains 12 residues. Trimming took 9 bases from V and 2 from J; bases not matched to a gene: 3. The CDR3 loop reads CASGQGTYEQYF. CDR3 DNA sequence: TGTGCCAGCGGACAGGGAACCTACGAGCAGTACTTC.

The V and J genes are TRBV9 and TRBJ2-4, with 8 bases lining up with TRBD1. The CDR3 extends over 15 amino acids. Trimming cost V 0 bases and J 7 bases; bases outside gene matches: 6. Germline loops: CDR1 SGDLS, CDR2 YYNGEE. This CDR3 is CASSVGTGGGNIQYF. For the CDR3, the DNA is TGTGCCAGCAGCGTAGGAACAGGGGGAGGTAACATTCAGTACTTC.

The rearrangement uses TRBV6-5 and TRBJ2-1; 12 bases are a match to TRBD1. Unmatched junction bases numbered 3, after V lost 0 bases and J lost 6 bases. The CDR3 has 16 amino acids. CDR1 and CDR2 from the germline V gene are MNHEY and SVGAGI. The CDR3 DNA reads as TGTGCCAGCAGTTACTCAGTGGGACAGGGGGCCAATGAGCAGTTCTTC. Amino acids: CASSYSVGQGANEQFF.

This sequence joins TRBV6-1 and TRBJ2-1; the match to TRBD2 covers 10 bases. Germline CDR1 and CDR2: MNHNS and SASEGT. V lost 4 bases and J lost 3; bases outside the gene matches: 6. This CDR3 is 16 amino acids long. The CDR3 DNA is TGTGCCAGCAGTGGCTCCGGGACTAGCGTCTACAATGAGCAGTTCTTC. This codes for CASSGSGTSVYNEQFF.

This sequence joins TRBV7-6 and TRBJ2-1, with a tentative D call TRBD2 (5 bases). CDR1 is SGHVS and CDR2 is FNYEAQ in the germline V gene. The CDR3 has 15 residues. Trimming took off 5 bases at V and 9 bases at J, with 20 bases between the two ends. CDR3 sequence (DNA): TGTGCCAGCAGCCCGATCGGGTTGGGAGTAAGTGAGCAGTTCTTC. It translates to CASSPIGLGVSEQFF.

The chain uses TRBV19 and TRBJ2-2; D gene unclear. Germline V lookup: CDR1 LNHDA, CDR2 SQIVND (reference sequence). CDR3 length: 15 residues. V gave up 2 bases and J gave up 5 bases, with 12 bases separating them. Here the CDR3 DNA reads TGTGCCAGTAGTATAACGTCCGGTTTGACCGGGGAGCTGTTTTTT. Translation gives CASSITSGLTGELFF.

The rearrangement links TRBV18 to TRBJ2-7, with 10 bases identical to TRBD1. V dropped 6 bases and J dropped 3; count of bases not matched to a gene: 8. The CDR3 sequence is 15 residues long. The V gene's germline CDR1 is KGHSH and CDR2 LQKENI. The CDR3: CASSEGQGRIYEQYF. DNA for the CDR3: TGTGCCAGCTCCGAGGGACAGGGGCGGATCTACGAGCAGTACTTC.